This T cell receptor beta chain was found in a study of shared clonotypes between healthy human individuals (dated by TCRdb to 2018 to 2020). With respect to the entire study: A couple of women and a few men aged 18 to 49 years were included in the cohort. For each donor, CD4 naive and CD4 memory were each run on three plates, CD8 naive on two plates, and CD8 memory on one plate. To estimate repertoire size and how much clonotypes are shared between individuals, the study performed deep sequencing of blood TCR repertoires from five healthy adults. Different laboratories and diverse techniques were used to prepare libraries and sequence TCR repertoires, to increase sequencing depth and limit assay-specific biases. Between about 0.9 and 10 billion PBMCs per donor were obtained by leukapheresis. Overall study outcomes, separate from this receptor: Because the study included a small number of donors, the genetic and exposure-history diversity represented was limited. Clonotypes shared by all four sorted-subset donors showed higher generation probabilities than non-shared clonotypes. Based on pairwise subsampling, the degree of clonotype sharing among donors was expected to be affected by sequencing depth. Rarefaction of sorted-subset datasets indicated incomplete sequencing despite the large sequencing depth. Only blood was sampled, and tissue TCR repertoires likely differ from those in blood. Larger estimated clonotype richness was generally found for naive subsets than for memory subsets. When a handful of donors were compared, the shared fraction of clonotypes was about 5.5% for naive CD4, roughly 3.4% for naive CD8, about 2.4% for memory CD4, and 0.35% to 0.4% for memory CD8.

TCR CDR3 regions were amplified from genomic DNA by multiplex PCR using the deep immunoSEQ assay. For each cell subset, the extracted genomic DNA was distributed evenly across all wells of several immunoSEQ 96-well plates, and each plate served as one replicate. For sorted subsets, each replicate PCR was loaded with roughly 0.2 ug genomic DNA, equivalent to 30,000 or so T cell genomes. Purified libraries were measured with a Qubit 3.0 fluorometer, size-checked on a Bioanalyzer 2100, and measured again with the KAPA Library Quantification kit. Every immunoSEQ 96-well plate was sequenced on a dedicated single-read 150-cycle Illumina NextSeq 550 flow cell. The original pipeline was this. Because the immunoSEQ output included only junctional sequences and no quality scores, the filtering could not be the same as the filtering used for full-length reads. Sequences were annotated with PyIR, a Python wrapper for IgBLAST v1.9, and V/J genes and CDR3 were assigned using IMGT germline references. Reads were filtered out if the reads had weak V/J assignments (E-value above 1e-6), no CDR3, stop codons, out-of-frame junctions, or ambiguous translated residues. A V3J clonotype was defined by an identical inferred V gene, J gene, and CDR3 amino acid sequence. To compute the percentage overlap between repertoires, the number of shared unique clonotypes was divided by the size of the smaller repertoire. RTK rarefaction, the Chao1 estimator, and Recon v2.1 estimates of unobserved clonotypes were used to assess repertoire richness. For all TCRbeta clonotypes obtained by the gDNA method from a handful of donors, generation probabilities were computed with OLGA. TCRdb holds this immuneACCESS table with in-frame rearrangements only. Some clones are missing; in checked studies, unresolved V genes explain under half, and the rest has no known cause. V, J and clone size derive from that table, while D and trimming were established from the DNA sequence. This sample has about 79,000 clones in its table, and 60% to 65% of those were observed once. Jointly, the top ten make up over 50% of the sample.

On this clone itself: The antigen it recognizes is unknown. No per-base quality is available; no much larger clone lies one base away.

Healthy HIV-negative adults with no recently reported acute infections or vaccinations were included as donors. Only Caucasian adults living in Nashville, Tennessee, USA were represented among the donors. CD8 memory samples consisted of magnetically selected CD45RO+ cells combined with CCR7-negative CD45RA+ effector memory (TemRA) cells. Blood was collected by leukapheresis, and PBMCs were isolated by Ficoll-Histopaque density gradient centrifugation and then cryopreserved in liquid nitrogen vapor phase. Analytical flow cytometry was used to check the purity and quantity of every magnetically sorted T cell population. From each sorted fraction, genomic DNA was isolated and quantified by UV absorbance on a Nanodrop 2000c. Sequences were obtained from memory CD8+ T cells sorted from blood. What the cell subset or site label conveys for this sample: CD45RO+ cells pooled with CCR7-negative TemRA cells. This clonotype was obtained from a man in his thirties or forties in good health.

The CDR3 protein: CASNPWPSATRTYEQYF. The nucleotides are TGTGCCAGCAACCCCTGGCCTAGCGCCACTCGGACCTACGAGCAGTACTTC. The rearrangement joined TRBV7-2 to TRBJ2-7; a tentative D call is TRBD2 (6 bases match). The germline V gene supplies CDR1 SGHTA and CDR2 FQGNSA. Deletion took 7 bases off V and 2 bases off J, with a span of 24 bases between the germline ends. Taken from cysteine to phenylalanine, the CDR3 has 17 residues. The retained sequence is limited to the CDR3, 51 bases, with the frame set at the first base.